The 12 T cell receptor beta chains reported below all come from one sample, sequenced in a study of blood T cell repertoires in COVID-19. Assay: immunoSEQ multiplex PCR; the TCRdb copy retains only in-frame clones and omits some. Found here are more than 130,000 clones, 84% of them singletons; the top ten hold approximately 6.1%. The sequenced sample consisted of peripheral blood. These receptors were obtained from a human donor in a cohort sampled during active COVID-19.

CDR3 coding DNA: TGTGCTAGTGGTTTGTGGGACTTCGATGAGCAGTTCTTC. It yields the protein CASGLWDFDEQFF. This chain joins TRBV12-5 and TRBJ2-1; D perhaps matches TRBD2 (6 bases). The CDR3 loop spans 13 amino acids. V lost 2 bases, J lost 8 bases, and 10 bases lay in between. Germline V gene lookup returns CDR1 LGHNT and CDR2 FRNRAP.

In this sample, this clone turned up a few times. The chain carries TRBV29-1 and TRBJ1-2; weak D call: TRBD1 (6 bases). The CDR3 covers 14 residues. Germline loops: CDR1 SQVTM, CDR2 ANQGSEA. Trimming cost V 4 bases and J 5 bases, with 17 bases left between them. The CDR3 DNA follows: TGCAGCGTTGGCGGGGGCGTCAACGATTATGGCTACACCTTC. Translated, it gives CSVGGGVNDYGYTF. Together with reference TRBV29-1 and TRBJ1-2, the CDR3 gives the full variable domain: SAVISQKPSRDICQRGTSLTIQCQVDSQVTMMFWYRQQPGQSLTLIATANQGSEATYESGFVIDKFPISRPNLTFSTLTVSNMSPEDSSIYLCSVGGGVNDYGYTFGSGTRLTVV.

The gene calls are TRBV3-1 (or the pseudogene TRBV3-2) and TRBJ2-3; the D gene is possibly TRBD1 (5 bases). The CDR3 runs to 14 residues. Trimming left V 2 bases short and J 6 bases short, with 12 bases between. In germline, CDR1 is LGHDT, CDR2 YNNKEL (reference sequence). CDR3 sequence (DNA): TGTGCCAGCAGCCAACTACAGGCACAGGATACGCAGTATTTT. Translated, it gives CASSQLQAQDTQYF.

V is TRBV19 and J is TRBJ2-2; perhaps TRBD2 as D (6 bases). The V end was cut by 3 bases, the J end by 2 bases, with 7 bases between. This CDR3 has 14 residues. Germline V gene data show CDR1 as LNHDA and CDR2 as SQIVND (reference sequence). Written as DNA, the CDR3 is TGTGCCAGTAGTATGGGGGGTAACACCGGGGAGCTGTTTTTT. Its protein is CASSMGGNTGELFF.

V usage is TRBV6-5 and J usage is TRBJ1-3; D gene ambiguous. Trimming took off 6 bases at V and 0 bases at J, with 12 bases between the two ends. Germline V CDR1 and CDR2: MNHEY, SVGAGI. The length of the CDR3 is 15 residues. For the CDR3, the DNA is TGTGCCAGCAGGAGGGATGTCAGCTCTGGAAACACCATATATTTT. This codes for CASRRDVSSGNTIYF.

The chain recombines TRBV23-1 with TRBJ1-5, with TRBD1 matching 8 bases. TRBV23-1 is marked as an open reading frame, function uncertain. With 1 base clipped from V and 5 bases from J, the junction kept 7 bases outside the gene matches. The CDR3 runs 16 residues. The CDR3 loop reads CASSQFEQGGDQPQHF. CDR3 nucleotide sequence: TGCGCCAGCAGTCAATTCGAACAGGGGGGGGATCAGCCCCAGCATTTT.

The chain carries TRBV28 and TRBJ1-1, with a tentative D call TRBD1 (6 bases). CDR1 and CDR2 from the germline V gene are MDHEN and SYDVKM. Between the trimmed V and J ends, which lost 7 bases and 5 bases, there was a span of 8 bases. The CDR3 runs to 11 residues. CDR3 bases: TGTGCCAGCACAGGGGATACTGAAGCTTTCTTT. Amino acid sequence: CASTGDTEAFF. The entire variable domain, with the rest obtained from reference TRBV28 and TRBJ1-1, is as follows: DVKVTQSSRYLVKRTGEKVFLECVQDMDHENMFWYRQDPGLGLRLIYFSYDVKMKEKGDIPEGYSVSREKKERFSLILESASTNQTSMYLCASTGDTEAFFGQGTRLTVV.

J is TRBJ2-1 and V is TRBV5-4, with 7 nucleotides matching TRBD2. Germline CDR1 reads SGHNT; CDR2 reads YYREEE (reference sequence). CDR3 size: 16 residues. The junction had 5 bases not matched to a gene; V was cut back by 2 bases and J by 0 bases. The CDR3, as DNA: TGTGCCAGCAGCTTAGGTTCTAGCGGCTCCTACAATGAGCAGTTCTTC. It encodes CASSLGSSGSYNEQFF.

The chain uses TRBV4-3 and TRBJ1-6; 10 nucleotides align to TRBD1. The germline gives CDR1 LGHNA, CDR2 YSLEER. The V and J ends lost 3 bases and 9 bases, in that order; junction bases with no gene match: 2. The CDR3 contains 14 residues. The CDR3 protein is CASSHGTGVSPLHF. The CDR3 coding sequence is TGCGCCAGCAGCCACGGGACAGGGGTTTCACCCCTCCACTTT.

The chain uses TRBV21-1 and TRBJ2-7; the table's D call TRBD2 went unverified against the DNA. TRBV21-1 is marked as a pseudogene. The CDR3 loop spans 15 amino acids. The CDR3 nucleotides read TGTGCCAGCAGCAGGCCCCGCCCTAGCCCCTACGAGCAGTACTTC. It is translated as CASSRPRPSPYEQYF.

This clone came up a few times. V usage is TRBV16 and J usage is TRBJ1-4, with 7 bases identical to TRBD1. Looked up from germline, CDR1 is KGHSY and CDR2 is FQNENV. The CDR3 runs to 15 residues. V dropped 4 bases and J dropped 2; count of bases not matched to a gene: 4. CDR3 sequence: CASSPQGGTNEKLFF. DNA for the CDR3: TGTGCCAGCAGCCCGCAGGGGGGCACTAATGAAAAACTGTTTTTT. The full variable domain, completed using reference TRBV16 and TRBJ1-4, is GEEVAQTPKHLVRGEGQKAKLYCAPIKGHSYVFWYQQVLKNEFKFLISFQNENVFDETGMPKERFSAKCLPNSPCSLEIQATKLEDSAVYFCASSPQGGTNEKLFFGSGTQLSVL.

This chain connects TRBV7-3 to TRBJ2-6; weak D call: TRBD1 (5 bases). Germline lookup yields CDR1 SGHTA and CDR2 FQGTGA. Trimming removed 2 bases from V and 2 bases from J, with 10 bases in between. The length of the CDR3 is 16 residues. The CDR3 nucleotides are TGTGCCAGCAGCTTAGGTCCCAGGGCTGGGGCCAACGTCCTGACTTTC. Amino acid sequence: CASSLGPRAGANVLTF.